The present TCR beta chain was sequenced within a study of T cells after yellow fever vaccination. MiXCR, applied by TCRdb to the 5' RACE reads, yields one record per CDR3 protein. The profile shows 120,000 or so distinct CDR3 sequences, 8% to 10% of them singletons. With respect to this clonotype: The antigen is not known.

The CDR3 extends over 15 amino acids. CDR1 is SGHNT and CDR2 is YYREEE in the germline V gene (reference sequence). With V trimmed by 4 bases and J by 7 bases, 12 bases remained unmatched. Findings of the study overall: Secondary responses were weaker yet peaked faster, day 5 versus 15.

V usage is TRBV5-4 and J usage is TRBJ1-1; 8 nucleotides align to TRBD1. This TCR derives from a man younger than 35 who received the YFV17D yellow fever vaccine. The material was CD8+ T cells sorted from PBMCs, obtained on the day of the yellow fever booster vaccination. As DNA, the CDR3 is TGTGCCAGCAGCCACATGGACAGGGAGGCTGGTGAAGCTTTCTTT. Amino acids: CASSHMDREAGEAFF.